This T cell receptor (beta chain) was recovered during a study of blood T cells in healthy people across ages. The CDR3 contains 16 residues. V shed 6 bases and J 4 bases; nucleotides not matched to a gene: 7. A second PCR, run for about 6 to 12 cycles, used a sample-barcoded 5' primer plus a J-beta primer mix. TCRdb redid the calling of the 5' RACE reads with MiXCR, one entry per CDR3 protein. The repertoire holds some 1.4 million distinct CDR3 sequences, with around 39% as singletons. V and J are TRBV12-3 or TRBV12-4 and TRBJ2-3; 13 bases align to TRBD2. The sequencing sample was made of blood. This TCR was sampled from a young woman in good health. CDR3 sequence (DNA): TGTGCCAGCAGCCCCGGGACTAGCGGGGTCGCAGATACGCAGTATTTT. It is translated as CASSPGTSGVADTQYF.